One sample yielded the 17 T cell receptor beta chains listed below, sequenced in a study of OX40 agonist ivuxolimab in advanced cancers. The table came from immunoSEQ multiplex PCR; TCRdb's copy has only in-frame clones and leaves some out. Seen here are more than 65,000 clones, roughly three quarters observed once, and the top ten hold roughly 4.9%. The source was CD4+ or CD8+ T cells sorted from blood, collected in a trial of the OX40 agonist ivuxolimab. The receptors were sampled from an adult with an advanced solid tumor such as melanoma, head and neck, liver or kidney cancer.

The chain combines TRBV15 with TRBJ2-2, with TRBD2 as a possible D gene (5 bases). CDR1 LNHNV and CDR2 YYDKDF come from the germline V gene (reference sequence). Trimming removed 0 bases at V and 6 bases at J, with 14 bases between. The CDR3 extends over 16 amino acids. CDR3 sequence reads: CATSRDRPTRAGELFF. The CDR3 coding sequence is TGTGCCACCAGCAGAGACCGACCCACTAGGGCCGGGGAGCTGTTTTTT.

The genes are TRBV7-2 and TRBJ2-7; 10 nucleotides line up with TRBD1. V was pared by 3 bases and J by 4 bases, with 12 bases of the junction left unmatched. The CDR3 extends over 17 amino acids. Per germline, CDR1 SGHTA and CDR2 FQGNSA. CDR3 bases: TGTGCCAGCAGCTTGCGACAGGGGGCCCAAGGGGGATACGAGCAGTACTTC. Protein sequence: CASSLRQGAQGGYEQYF. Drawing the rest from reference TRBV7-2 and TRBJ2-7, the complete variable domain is GAGVSQSPSNKVTEKGKDVELRCDPISGHTALYWYRQSLGQGLEFLIYFQGNSAPDKSGLPSDRFSAERTGGSVSTLTIQRTQQEDSAVYLCASSLRQGAQGGYEQYFGPGTRLTVT.

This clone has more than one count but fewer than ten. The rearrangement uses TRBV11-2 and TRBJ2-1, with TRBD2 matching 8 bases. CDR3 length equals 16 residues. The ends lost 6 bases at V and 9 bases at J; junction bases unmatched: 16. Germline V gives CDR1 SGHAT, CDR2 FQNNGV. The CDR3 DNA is TGTGCCAGCAGTCTTCGCTCCGGGACTAGGCAGAGTGAGCAGTTCTTC. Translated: CASSLRSGTRQSEQFF. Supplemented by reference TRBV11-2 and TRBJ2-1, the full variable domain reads EAGVAQSPRYKIIEKRQSVAFWCNPISGHATLYWYQQILGQGPKLLIQFQNNGVVDDSQLPKDRFSAERLKGVDSTLKIQPAKLEDSAVYLCASSLRSGTRQSEQFFGPGTRLTVL.

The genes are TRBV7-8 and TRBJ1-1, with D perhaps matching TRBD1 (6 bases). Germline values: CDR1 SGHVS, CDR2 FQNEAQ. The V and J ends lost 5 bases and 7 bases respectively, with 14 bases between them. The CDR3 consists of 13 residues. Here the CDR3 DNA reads TGTGCCAGCAGCCCACAGGGCGCTAGTGAAGCTTTCTTT. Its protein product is CASSPQGASEAFF.

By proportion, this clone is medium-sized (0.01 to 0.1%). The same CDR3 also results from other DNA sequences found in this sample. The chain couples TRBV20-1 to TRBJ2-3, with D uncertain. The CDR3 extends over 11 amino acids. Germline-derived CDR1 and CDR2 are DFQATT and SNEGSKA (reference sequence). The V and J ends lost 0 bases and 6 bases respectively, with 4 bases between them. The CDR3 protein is CSARDPDTQYF. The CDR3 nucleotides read TGCAGTGCTAGAGATCCCGATACGCAGTATTTT.

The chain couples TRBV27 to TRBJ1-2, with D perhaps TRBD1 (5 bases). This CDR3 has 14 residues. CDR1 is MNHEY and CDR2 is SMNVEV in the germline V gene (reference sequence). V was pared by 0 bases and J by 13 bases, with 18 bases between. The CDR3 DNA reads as TGTGCCAGCAGTTTATCGCGGGGGGGTTCGGCCCCCACCTTC. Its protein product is CASSLSRGGSAPTF.

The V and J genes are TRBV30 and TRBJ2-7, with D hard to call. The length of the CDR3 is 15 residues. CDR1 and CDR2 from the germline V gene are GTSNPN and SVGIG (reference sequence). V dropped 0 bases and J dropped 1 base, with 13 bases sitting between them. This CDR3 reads CAWSVPSRGSYEQYF. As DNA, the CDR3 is TGTGCCTGGAGTGTCCCCTCCAGAGGATCCTACGAGCAGTACTTC.

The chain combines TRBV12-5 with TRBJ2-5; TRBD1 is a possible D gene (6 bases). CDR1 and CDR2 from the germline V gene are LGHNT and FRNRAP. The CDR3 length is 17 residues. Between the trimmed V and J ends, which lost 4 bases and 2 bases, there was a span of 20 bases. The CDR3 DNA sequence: TGTGCTAGTGGTTCCCCCTCTACGGCAGGGGAACAAGAGACCCAGTACTTC. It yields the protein CASGSPSTAGEQETQYF.

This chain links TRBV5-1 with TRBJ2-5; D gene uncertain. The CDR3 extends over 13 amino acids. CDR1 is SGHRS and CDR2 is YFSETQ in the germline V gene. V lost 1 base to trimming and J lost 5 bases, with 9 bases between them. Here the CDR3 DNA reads TGCGCCAGCAGCTTGAGTCAGGCTGAGACCCAGTACTTC. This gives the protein CASSLSQAETQYF.

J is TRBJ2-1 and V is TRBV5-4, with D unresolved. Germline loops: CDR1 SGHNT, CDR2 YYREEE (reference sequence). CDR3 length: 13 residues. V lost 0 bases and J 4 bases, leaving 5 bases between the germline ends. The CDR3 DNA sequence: TGTGCCAGCAGCTTGGGGACGTACAATGAGCAGTTCTTC. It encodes CASSLGTYNEQFF.

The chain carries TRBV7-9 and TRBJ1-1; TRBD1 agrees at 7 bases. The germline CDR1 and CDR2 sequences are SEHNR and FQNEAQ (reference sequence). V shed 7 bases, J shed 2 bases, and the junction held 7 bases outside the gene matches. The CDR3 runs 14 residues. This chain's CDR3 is CASTSTGVNTEAFF. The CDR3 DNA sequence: TGTGCCAGCACCTCAACAGGGGTCAACACTGAAGCTTTCTTT.

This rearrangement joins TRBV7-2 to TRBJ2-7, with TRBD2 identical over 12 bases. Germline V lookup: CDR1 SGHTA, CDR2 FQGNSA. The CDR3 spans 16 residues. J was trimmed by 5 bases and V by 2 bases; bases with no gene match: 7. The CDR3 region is CASSLLAGGPRNEQYF. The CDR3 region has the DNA TGTGCCAGCAGCTTACTAGCGGGAGGGCCCAGGAACGAGCAGTACTTC.

The CDR3 here is CASSFKETGARGELFF. The CDR3 DNA is TGTGCCAGCAGCTTTAAAGAAACGGGGGCGCGAGGGGAGCTGTTTTTT. V is TRBV7-3 and J is TRBJ2-2; possibly TRBD1 or TRBD2 for D (6 bases each). The V gene's germline CDR1 is SGHTA and CDR2 FQGTGA. V was clipped by 3 bases and J by 8 bases, with 19 bases between them. The CDR3 runs to 16 residues.

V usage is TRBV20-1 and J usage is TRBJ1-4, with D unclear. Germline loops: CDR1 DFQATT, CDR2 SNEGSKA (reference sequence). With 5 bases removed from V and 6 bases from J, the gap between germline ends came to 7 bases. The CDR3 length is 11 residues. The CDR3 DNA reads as TGCAGTGCTCCCGCTGATGAAAAACTGTTTTTT. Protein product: CSAPADEKLFF.

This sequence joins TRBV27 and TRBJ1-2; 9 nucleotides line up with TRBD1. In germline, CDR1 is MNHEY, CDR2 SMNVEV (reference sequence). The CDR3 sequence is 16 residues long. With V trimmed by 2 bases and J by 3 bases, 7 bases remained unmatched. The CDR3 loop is CASSLGGTGWYYGYTF. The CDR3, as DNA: TGTGCCAGCAGTTTAGGGGGGACAGGGTGGTACTATGGCTACACCTTC.

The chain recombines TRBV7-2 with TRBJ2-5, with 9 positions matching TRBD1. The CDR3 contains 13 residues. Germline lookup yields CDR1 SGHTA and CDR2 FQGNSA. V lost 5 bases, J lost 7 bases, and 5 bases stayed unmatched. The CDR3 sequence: CASSLQGQGTQYF. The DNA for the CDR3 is TGTGCCAGCAGCCTACAGGGACAGGGGACCCAGTACTTC.

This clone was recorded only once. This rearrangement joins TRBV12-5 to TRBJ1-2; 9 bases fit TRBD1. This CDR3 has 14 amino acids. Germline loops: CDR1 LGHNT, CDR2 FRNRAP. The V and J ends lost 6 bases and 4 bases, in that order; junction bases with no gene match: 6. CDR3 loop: CASGRDRDIYGYTF. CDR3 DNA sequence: TGTGCTAGTGGCAGGGACAGGGACATCTATGGCTACACCTTC.